This TCR beta chain comes out of a study of T cell changes during pregnancy in multiple sclerosis. This table comes from immunoSEQ multiplex PCR, and its TCRdb copy is limited to in-frame clones, with some not included. Among under 100,000 clones, about 95% were seen once, and the ten largest hold 2.5%. The CDR3 is made up of 17 amino acids. Per germline, CDR1 WNHNN and CDR2 SYGVQD (reference sequence). About this clone: At one boundary the junction diverges from the germline segment, which might be a read error.

The specimen was peripheral blood, collected in the third trimester of pregnancy. The chain carries TRBV10-1 and TRBJ1-1, with TRBD1 matching 11 bases. The origin of this receptor is a female donor with multiple sclerosis, enrolled in a pregnancy study. CDR3 amino acids: CASSRPGQGEFYTEAFF. For the CDR3, the DNA is TGCGCCAGCAGTCGACCGGGACAGGGGGAGTTTTACACGGAAGCTTTCTTT.